These T cell receptor beta chains were read from a single sample in a study of blood T cell repertoires in COVID-19. The repertoire was sequenced with immunoSEQ multiplex PCR; TCRdb's copy has only in-frame clones and lacks some. Among 280,000 or so clones listed, approximately 88% were seen once. Material: peripheral blood. The receptors stem from a woman in her 30s who had recovered from COVID-19. The CDR3 runs from the conserved cysteine through the conserved F or W. The order of the fields is CDR3 DNA, CDR3 protein, clone size, V gene, J gene, D gene. A D gene is named only where the DNA matches it firmly. Clone size appears in some rows only: once, few, many, or a class for an expanded clone.

TGCGCCAGCAGCCAAGAAGGGGCAGGGGGCTACGAGCAGTACTTC,CASSQEGAGGYEQYF,.,TRBV4-3,TRBJ2-7,TRBD1
TGTGCCAGCATTGAACAGGGGATAGGTGAGCAGTTCTTC,CASIEQGIGEQFF,.,TRBV28,TRBJ2-1,TRBD1
TGTGCCAGCAGCGGATGGGGGGGCGGAAATACGCAGTATTTT,CASSGWGGGNTQYF,.,TRBV11-2,TRBJ2-3,.
TGTGCCAGCATTCGGCGGGGGGCTACCTACGAGCAGTACTTC,CASIRRGATYEQYF,.,TRBV2,TRBJ2-7,TRBD2
TGTGCCAGTAGTATAAGAACAGTTGATAATTCACCCCTCCACTTT,CASSIRTVDNSPLHF,.,TRBV19,TRBJ1-6,.
TGTGCCAGCAGTCGAGAAGACGAGCAGTACTTC,CASSREDEQYF,.,TRBV2,TRBJ2-7,.
TGTGCCAGCAGTAATTCAAGACAGGCGGGTCAAGAGACCCAGTACTTC,CASSNSRQAGQETQYF,.,TRBV6-6,TRBJ2-5,.
TGCGCCAGCAGCCGGACCGGGACAGGGGAAGAGACCCAGTACTTC,CASSRTGTGEETQYF,.,TRBV5-1,TRBJ2-5,TRBD1
TGTGCCAGCAGTCAGGGGTGGAATTCACCCCTCCACTTT,CASSQGWNSPLHF,.,TRBV6-5,TRBJ1-6,.
TGTGCCAGCACCTATTCTGGTGGCTACACCTTC,CASTYSGGYTF,once,TRBV11-2,TRBJ1-2,.
TGTGCCAGCAGTGGTGGAGTAGAGGGCCAGCCCCAGCATTTT,CASSGGVEGQPQHF,.,TRBV6-2/TRBV6-3,TRBJ1-5,.
TGTGCCAGCAGCTTAAGACAGGGCTCTGGAAACACCATATATTTT,CASSLRQGSGNTIYF,.,TRBV7-2,TRBJ1-3,TRBD1
TGTGCCAGCAGCTTAATTTCCGTGAACACTGAAGCTTTCTTT,CASSLISVNTEAFF,.,TRBV7-2,TRBJ1-1,.
TGTGCCAGCAAGGACGGGGGGGCAACAGATACGCAGTATTTT,CASKDGGATDTQYF,.,TRBV6-5,TRBJ2-3,TRBD2
TGCGCCAGCAGCCGAGACAGGGCCTCTGGAAACACCATATATTTT,CASSRDRASGNTIYF,few,TRBV4-1,TRBJ1-3,TRBD1
TGTGCCAGTAGTATCTTGCGGGGGGTGGATGAGCAGTTCTTC,CASSILRGVDEQFF,.,TRBV19,TRBJ2-1,TRBD2
TGTGCCTGGAGTGCCAGGGCCAATTCACCCCTCCACTTT,CAWSARANSPLHF,.,TRBV30,TRBJ1-6,.
TGTGCCAGCAGTTCACAGCTTGAAGCTTTCTTT,CASSSQLEAFF,.,TRBV6-5,TRBJ1-1,.
TGTGCCAGCCGGGAGGCTAGCACAGATACGCAGTATTTT,CASREASTDTQYF,.,TRBV27,TRBJ2-3,TRBD2
TGCGCCAGCAGCCAAGTCGGTGAGAACACTGAAGCTTTCTTT,CASSQVGENTEAFF,few,TRBV4-1,TRBJ1-1,.
TGTGCCAGCAGCCAAGATCCCGCGGGGGCTGGAAACACCATATATTTT,CASSQDPAGAGNTIYF,.,TRBV4-2,TRBJ1-3,.
TGTGCCAGCAGCAAAAAGGGCCGGACAGCCTACGAGCAGTACTTC,CASSKKGRTAYEQYF,.,TRBV21-1,TRBJ2-7,.
TGTGCCAGCAGCCAAGGATCCAGGACAGGGCAAGCGAACACCGGGGAGCTGTTTTTT,CASSQGSRTGQANTGELFF,.,TRBV4-2,TRBJ2-2,TRBD1
TGTGCCAGCTCTCTGCTGGCCGGGGTAGTTGGGAACACTGAAGCTTTCTTT,CASSLLAGVVGNTEAFF,.,TRBV18,TRBJ1-1,.
TGTGCCAGCTCACCACCGTGGGGAGGGGACCAAGAGACCCAGTACTTC,CASSPPWGGDQETQYF,.,TRBV18,TRBJ2-5,TRBD2
TGTGCCAGCAGCGGAGCTAATGAAAAACTGTTTTTT,CASSGANEKLFF,.,TRBV27,TRBJ1-4,.
TGTGCCAGCAGTCGAGTAAAAACGATGAACACTGAAGCTTTCTTT,CASSRVKTMNTEAFF,.,TRBV6-5,TRBJ1-1,.
TGTGCCACCAGTGATTCCGACAGGACCTATGGCTACACCTTC,CATSDSDRTYGYTF,.,TRBV24-1,TRBJ1-2,.
TGCGCCAGCAGCTTGGGCCCGGGGGCGGGGGCCAGGGAAGAGACCCAGTACTTC,CASSLGPGAGAREETQYF,.,TRBV5-1,TRBJ2-5,.
TGCAGCCTTGGGAGTTTGGAGACCCAGTACTTC,CSLGSLETQYF,.,TRBV29-1,TRBJ2-5,.
TGCGCCAGCAGCCAAGAGACAGGGGGGTATCAGCCCCAGCATTTT,CASSQETGGYQPQHF,.,TRBV4-3,TRBJ1-5,TRBD1
TGTGCCATCGCCCAGCGGGGGGGCCGGTACAATGAGCAGTTCTTC,CAIAQRGGRYNEQFF,few,TRBV10-3,TRBJ2-1,TRBD2
TGTGCCATCCCTGGTGGGCAGGGGGAGACCCAGTACTTC,CAIPGGQGETQYF,.,TRBV2,TRBJ2-5,.
TGTGCCAGCAGCTTAGGGGGACAGGGGGCCGACGAGCAGTACTTC,CASSLGGQGADEQYF,once,TRBV13,TRBJ2-7,TRBD1
TGCGCCAGCAGCTCGACTTTCGGGGGGGCCAACGTCCTGACTTTC,CASSSTFGGANVLTF,.,TRBV5-1,TRBJ2-6,.
TGCAGTGCTAGTCGGGACAGGGAGGCCGATGACACCGGGGAGCTGTTTTTT,CSASRDREADDTGELFF,.,TRBV20-1,TRBJ2-2,TRBD1
TGTGCCACCCGAGTGCAAGATAATGAAAAACTGTTTTTT,CATRVQDNEKLFF,.,TRBV10-3,TRBJ1-4,.
TGCAGCGTTGAAAGACAGGGGGCCGATGAGCAGTTCTTC,CSVERQGADEQFF,once,TRBV29-1,TRBJ2-1,TRBD1
TGTGCCAGCTCACTTCAGGGGCGCTATGGCTACACCTTC,CASSLQGRYGYTF,once,TRBV18,TRBJ1-2,.
TGTGCCAGCAGCCGATTAGGGACAGGGGGGGCTGAAGCTTTCTTT,CASSRLGTGGAEAFF,.,TRBV4-2,TRBJ1-1,TRBD1
TGTGCCAGCAGTTCGGACAGGGGGGATGTCGATGGCTACACCTTC,CASSSDRGDVDGYTF,.,TRBV28,TRBJ1-2,TRBD1
TGTGCCAGCTGGAGGCTTGTGACTAGCGGCCGCACAGATACGCAGTATTTT,CASWRLVTSGRTDTQYF,once,TRBV7-9,TRBJ2-3,TRBD2